The 11 T cell receptor beta chains presented below share a single source sample, sequenced in a study of CXCR3-negative and CXCR3-positive naive CD8 T cells. TRB cDNA libraries were made by UMI-labeled 5' RACE. TCRdb reprocessed the 5' RACE reads and keeps a single row for each CDR3 protein, giving no DNA. Here the sample table reports some 130,000 distinct CDR3 sequences. Sequencing input: naive CXCR3- CD8+ T cells from blood. Specified subset: CD45RO-CCR7+CD27+CD95- naive CD8+ T cells lacking CXCR3 (TNR3-). The receptors here all came from a human donor in good health. Some clones in this sample may be carry-over from other donors' samples.

The chain carries TRBV12-3 or TRBV12-4 and TRBJ2-5; TCRdb outputs TRBD1, but without DNA this stays unchecked. The length of the CDR3 is 17 residues. The CDR3 protein is CASSTWAGTGTHETQYF.

The chain employs TRBV20-1 and TRBJ2-3; the D call of TRBD1 rests on TCRdb alone, since no DNA is present to check it. The CDR3 length is 15 residues. Germline V lookup: CDR1 DFQATT, CDR2 SNEGSKA (reference sequence). CDR3 residues: CSARSQGTSTDTQYF.

V usage is TRBV5-1 and J usage is TRBJ2-3. Germline V gives CDR1 SGHRS, CDR2 YFSETQ. The CDR3 totals 15 residues. CDR3 loop: CASSLEAAMGDTQYF.

The chain links TRBV6-4 to TRBJ2-1; as DNA is missing, the TRBD2 call by TCRdb cannot be tested. This CDR3 comprises 15 residues. Germline V gene sequence: CDR1 MRHNA, CDR2 SNTAGT. The CDR3 sequence is CASSAFGGALDEQFF.

The rearrangement joins TRBV6-6 to TRBJ2-2; the D call from TCRdb, TRBD1, cannot be confirmed without DNA. The CDR3 has 15 amino acids. The germline gives CDR1 MNHNY, CDR2 SVGAGI (reference sequence). The CDR3 loop is CASSRSDRNTGELFF.

This sequence joins TRBV7-3 and TRBJ2-7; TCRdb returns TRBD1, unconfirmable since there is no DNA. The CDR3 length is 15 residues. Germline V gene lookup returns CDR1 SGHTA and CDR2 FQGTGA. This CDR3 is CASSPAGGNGYEQYF.

The gene calls are TRBV28 and TRBJ2-7; TCRdb returns TRBD2, unconfirmable since there is no DNA. CDR1 and CDR2 from the germline V gene are MDHEN and SYDVKM. The CDR3 spans 15 residues. CDR3 loop: CASSSGLAGIYEQYF. Together with reference TRBV28 and TRBJ2-7, the CDR3 gives the full variable domain: DVKVTQSSRYLVKRTGEKVFLECVQDMDHENMFWYRQDPGLGLRLIYFSYDVKMKEKGDIPEGYSVSREKKERFSLILESASTNQTSMYLCASSSGLAGIYEQYFGPGTRLTVT.

V and J are TRBV7-9 and TRBJ2-7; the TCRdb D gene call, TRBD1, has no DNA to confirm it. The germline V gene encodes CDR1 SEHNR and CDR2 FQNEAQ (reference sequence). The CDR3 has 12 residues. This CDR3 reads CASGAERYEQYF.

The chain combines TRBV12-3 or TRBV12-4 with TRBJ1-5; TCRdb returns TRBD1, unconfirmable since there is no DNA. The CDR3 loop spans 15 amino acids. This CDR3 is CASSSTDRINQPQHF.

This chain joins TRBV20-1 and TRBJ1-3. Germline loops: CDR1 DFQATT, CDR2 SNEGSKA (reference sequence). The CDR3 is made up of 14 amino acids. CDR3 protein: CSARVEGSGNTIYF.

The chain links TRBV28 to TRBJ2-7; TCRdb designates TRBD1, a call that cannot be tested without DNA. From germline, CDR1 is MDHEN and CDR2 SYDVKM. The CDR3 consists of 14 residues. The CDR3 sequence is CASRGTGATYEQYF. Looking up the rest from reference TRBV28 and TRBJ2-7 gives the full variable domain: DVKVTQSSRYLVKRTGEKVFLECVQDMDHENMFWYRQDPGLGLRLIYFSYDVKMKEKGDIPEGYSVSREKKERFSLILESASTNQTSMYLCASRGTGATYEQYFGPGTRLTVT.